A single T cell receptor (beta chain) is shown here with its context. This may stem from a read error, because a much larger clone lies one nucleotide away. TCRdb fed the RT-PCR reads into MiXCR, producing one record per CDR3 protein. In the table there are hundreds of thousands of distinct CDR3 sequences, 14% of which are singletons. Sequencing used memory CD4+ T cells from blood. The clonotype was recovered from a female donor in good health, serving as a healthy control.

The CDR3, as DNA: TGTGCCAGCAGCTTAGGGGTGACGGGAAGGGATACGCAGTATTTT. It encodes CASSLGVTGRDTQYF. The rearrangement joins TRBV11-2 to TRBJ2-3; D is possibly TRBD2 (5 bases). Trimming took 1 base from V and 6 from J, leaving 14 bases between them. CDR1 and CDR2 (germline): SGHAT, FQNNGV. This CDR3 comprises 15 residues.